This TCR beta chain was sequenced during a study of blood T cell repertoires in COVID-19. Background on the study: The samples span acute and convalescent COVID-19 from the United States, Italy and Spain.

The CDR3 runs 17 residues. From germline, CDR1 is MRHNA and CDR2 SNTAGT. Trimming took 6 bases from V and 0 from J; bases not matched to a gene: 8. Measured with immunoSEQ multiplex PCR; TCRdb has only the in-frame clones, and not every one. The table has 450,000 to 600,000 clones, approximately 90% seen once; the top ten hold 0.7%. Donors in Cohort 3 counted as recovered after two negative PCRs, clearance, or symptom resolution. This sequence originates from a woman younger than 35 who had recovered from COVID-19. The chain employs TRBV6-4 and TRBJ2-6; TRBD2 agrees at 7 bases. The specimen was PBMCs or T cells enriched from blood (not recorded which). CDR3 DNA: TGTGCCAGCAGGAACTTGGGAGGGGTCTCTGGGGCCAACGTCCTGACTTTC. This translates into CASRNLGGVSGANVLTF.